The rows below give T cell receptor beta chains drawn from one sample of a study of control samples from healthy donors and cancer patients. The repertoire was sequenced with immunoSEQ multiplex PCR; TCRdb's copy has only in-frame clones and lacks some. There are about 98,000 clones in the sample; over 60% occur only once, and roughly 10% lies in the top ten. What was sequenced was blood. The receptors derive from a woman in her 30s in good health. Both conserved end residues are part of each CDR3. Each record gives: J gene, D gene, clone size, CDR3 length, V gene, CDR3 protein, CDR3 DNA. D genes are given only for firm matches. Not every row has a clone size; where given, it reads once, few, many or a size class.

J: TRBJ2-1
D: NA
size: NA
length: 14
V: TRBV2
CDR3: CASTEIEFLNEQFF
DNA: TGTGCCAGCACTGAAATTGAGTTCTTGAATGAGCAGTTCTTC

J: TRBJ2-1
D: NA
size: NA
length: 13
V: TRBV4-2
CDR3: CASSPGRGGEQFF
DNA: TGTGCCAGCAGCCCTGGCCGGGGTGGTGAGCAGTTCTTC

J: TRBJ1-1
D: NA
size: NA
length: 13
V: TRBV12-3/TRBV12-4
CDR3: CASSLTRNTEAFF
DNA: TGTGCCAGCAGTCTCACCCGGAACACTGAAGCTTTCTTT

J: TRBJ1-3
D: NA
size: NA
length: 13
V: TRBV6-5
CDR3: CASRPAAGNTIYF
DNA: TGTGCCAGCAGGCCGGCAGCTGGAAACACCATATATTTT

J: TRBJ1-5
D: TRBD1
size: NA
length: 14
V: TRBV7-2
CDR3: CASSRRQGLQPQHF
DNA: TGTGCCAGCAGCCGTCGACAGGGCCTTCAGCCCCAGCATTTT

J: TRBJ1-3
D: TRBD1
size: NA
length: 14
V: TRBV15
CDR3: CATSVDRAGNTIYF
DNA: TGTGCCACCAGCGTCGACAGGGCAGGAAACACCATATATTTT

J: TRBJ1-1
D: TRBD1
size: NA
length: 14
V: TRBV18
CDR3: CASSPSTGRNEAFF
DNA: TGTGCCAGCTCACCTTCGACAGGGAGAAACGAAGCTTTCTTT

J: TRBJ2-1
D: NA
size: NA
length: 15
V: TRBV12-1
CDR3: CASSFCGDRANEQFF
DNA: TGTGCCAGCAGCTTTTGCGGGGACAGGGCCAATGAGCAGTTCTTC

J: TRBJ2-5
D: TRBD2
size: NA
length: 16
V: TRBV5-4
CDR3: CASSFGLAGGLGTQYF
DNA: TGTGCCAGCAGCTTCGGTCTAGCGGGGGGGCTAGGGACCCAGTACTTC

J: TRBJ1-1
D: NA
size: NA
length: 15
V: TRBV15
CDR3: CATSREGAKNTEAFF
DNA: TGTGCCACCAGCAGAGAGGGGGCGAAGAACACTGAAGCTTTCTTT

J: TRBJ2-1
D: NA
size: NA
length: 12
V: TRBV7-2
CDR3: CASSSVPREQFF
DNA: TGTGCCAGCAGTTCAGTACCAAGGGAGCAGTTCTTC

J: TRBJ2-6
D: TRBD1
size: NA
length: 14
V: TRBV19
CDR3: CASGQGNGANVLTF
DNA: TGTGCCAGTGGACAGGGGAATGGGGCCAACGTCCTGACTTTC

J: TRBJ1-4
D: TRBD1
size: NA
length: 15
V: TRBV5-1
CDR3: CASSSTTGGHEKLFF
DNA: TGCGCCAGCAGCTCTACCACAGGGGGGCATGAAAAACTGTTTTTT

J: TRBJ2-2
D: NA
size: NA
length: 15
V: TRBV18
CDR3: CASSPPQGFVGELFF
DNA: TGTGCCAGCTCACCACCCCAGGGATTCGTCGGGGAGCTGTTTTTT

J: TRBJ1-2
D: NA
size: NA
length: 13
V: TRBV5-1
CDR3: CASSPGGTMRYTF
DNA: TGCGCCAGCAGCCCGGGGGGGACTATGCGCTACACCTTC

J: TRBJ1-1
D: NA
size: NA
length: 15
V: TRBV10-3
CDR3: CAISESSGSISQAFF
DNA: TGTGCCATCAGTGAGTCGAGTGGCAGTATAAGTCAAGCTTTCTTT

J: TRBJ2-3
D: TRBD1
size: NA
length: 16
V: TRBV18
CDR3: CASSPIWGQGTDTQYF
DNA: TGTGCCAGCTCACCTATTTGGGGACAGGGCACAGATACGCAGTATTTT

J: TRBJ2-1
D: NA
size: NA
length: 15
V: TRBV4-3
CDR3: CASSLGQNDYNEQFF
DNA: TGCGCCAGCAGCCTCGGACAGAACGATTATAATGAACAGTTCTTC

J: TRBJ2-1
D: NA
size: NA
length: 15
V: TRBV19
CDR3: CASSPSTSSYNEQFF
DNA: TGTGCCAGTAGTCCGTCTACGAGCTCCTACAATGAGCAGTTCTTC

J: TRBJ2-7
D: NA
size: NA
length: 12
V: TRBV7-2
CDR3: CASSSNTYEQYF
DNA: TGTGCCAGCAGCAGCAACACCTACGAGCAGTACTTC

J: TRBJ1-3
D: NA
size: few
length: 15
V: TRBV7-2
CDR3: CASSLGPTSGNTIYF
DNA: TGTGCCAGCAGCTTAGGACCGACCTCTGGAAACACCATATATTTT

J: TRBJ1-1
D: NA
size: NA
length: 14
V: TRBV7-2
CDR3: CASSLAGRDPKTFF
DNA: TGTGCCAGCAGCTTGGCGGGGCGCGACCCGAAAACTTTCTTT